One and the same sample provided the 17 T cell receptor beta chains below, sequenced in a study of beta chain features in type 1 diabetes. Study-wide results and caveats: People with Type 1 diabetes carried modestly yet significantly shorter TCRB CDR3s in all four CD4+ subsets.

Which antigens these TCRs recognize remains unknown. Of the isolated RNA, all was reverse transcribed, and so the sequenced material was expressed TCRB transcripts. Sequencing was performed with immunoSEQ multiplex PCR; in TCRdb, only in-frame clones are kept and a portion is missing. The data show more than 150,000 clones, with about 9% seen just once and about 0.7% held by the top ten. The material sequenced was central memory CD4+ T cells from blood. The receptors here all came from a woman aged 25 to 39 with type 1 diabetes.

This clone was observed a handful of times. The rearrangement links TRBV4-2 to TRBJ2-5; 9 positions agree with TRBD1. In germline, CDR1 is LGHNA, CDR2 YNFKEQ. V was pared by 1 base and J by 2 bases, with 2 bases of the junction left unmatched. This CDR3 is built from 15 residues. CDR3 in amino acids: CASSQGDRAQETQYF. The CDR3 nucleotides read TGTGCCAGCAGCCAAGGGGACAGGGCGCAAGAGACCCAGTACTTC.

This clone was picked up a small number of times. The chain is built from TRBV7-9 and TRBJ2-2; TRBD2 agrees at 11 bases. The V and J ends lost 5 bases and 3 bases, in that order; junction bases with no gene match: 11. Germline V gene sequence: CDR1 SEHNR, CDR2 FQNEAQ (reference sequence). The length of the CDR3 is 18 residues. CDR3 sequence: CASSLRTSGSSYTGELFF. The CDR3 bases are TGTGCCAGCAGCCTCCGGACTAGCGGGTCCTCTTACACCGGGGAGCTGTTTTTT.

This clone was detected only a few times. CDR3 amino acids: CASSLPLDRRINTGELFF. As DNA, the CDR3 is TGCGCCAGCAGCCTCCCCCTCGACAGACGCATAAACACCGGGGAGCTGTTTTTT. The V gene is TRBV4-1, the J gene TRBJ2-2; D is possibly TRBD1 (5 bases). This CDR3 is 18 amino acids long. Deletions cut 4 bases from V and 2 bases from J, with 20 bases between. The germline V gene encodes CDR1 MGHRA and CDR2 YSYEKL.

This chain joins TRBV7-3 and TRBJ1-1; D perhaps matches TRBD1 (6 bases). Germline CDR1 and CDR2: SGHTA and FQGTGA. This CDR3 spans 15 amino acids. Trimming removed 3 bases from V and 1 base from J, with 12 bases in between. CDR3 protein: CASSLRDIRNTEAFF. The CDR3 DNA follows: TGTGCCAGCAGCTTGAGGGACATACGGAACACTGAAGCTTTCTTT.

Only a few counts were recorded for this clone. The V gene is TRBV6-1, the J gene TRBJ1-1; D perhaps matches TRBD1 (6 bases). V was trimmed by 1 base and J by 7 bases, leaving 10 bases between them. The CDR3 is 13 amino acids. Germline loops: CDR1 MNHNS, CDR2 SASEGT. CDR3: CASSEGRQVEAFF. The CDR3 DNA is TGTGCCAGCAGTGAAGGTCGACAGGTTGAAGCTTTCTTT.

This clone was found a few times. The chain links TRBV27 to TRBJ1-1; 7 positions match TRBD1. Per germline, CDR1 MNHEY and CDR2 SMNVEV (reference sequence). The trim removed 4 bases at V and 10 bases at J, leaving 6 bases unmatched. The CDR3 is 12 amino acids. For the CDR3, the DNA is TGTGCCAGCAGTTCAGGGGACAGCCTAGCTTTCTTT. Protein sequence: CASSSGDSLAFF.

This sequence joins TRBV4-1 and TRBJ2-5; D not resolved. This CDR3 has 14 residues. V was pared by 4 bases and J by 3 bases, with 12 bases between. Germline CDR1 MGHRA, CDR2 YSYEKL. The CDR3 is CASSPEGVKETQYF. DNA of the CDR3: TGCGCCAGCAGCCCAGAAGGAGTAAAAGAGACCCAGTACTTC.

This rearrangement joins TRBV7-9 to TRBJ1-4; unclear D gene. Trimming cost V 6 bases and J 8 bases, with 16 bases left between them. This CDR3 is built from 14 residues. Germline CDR1 reads SEHNR; CDR2 reads FQNEAQ (reference sequence). CDR3 amino acids: CASSPRSAGEKLFF. The CDR3 DNA sequence: TGTGCCAGCAGTCCCCGCAGCGCCGGCGAAAAACTGTTTTTT.

The chain links TRBV18 to TRBJ1-3; D remains ambiguous. Per the germline V gene, CDR1 is KGHSH and CDR2 is LQKENI. The ends were cut back, 6 bases at V and 3 bases at J, with 15 bases in the middle. This CDR3 contains 15 residues. The CDR3 bases are TGTGCCAGCTCGGAGCTTAATGCGGGTGGAAACACCATATATTTT. It translates to CASSELNAGGNTIYF.

Comments on this clone: The junction does not match germline at one end; this may be a read error. V is TRBV7-7 and J is TRBJ2-6; D is unresolved. The germline CDR1 and CDR2 sequences are SSHAT and FNYEAQ (reference sequence). There are 14 residues in the CDR3. The CDR3 sequence: CASSPSAGANVLTF. The CDR3 nucleotides are TGTGCTAGCAGCCCTAGTGCTGGGGCCAACGTCCTGACTTTC.

This clone was seen a handful of times. The chain has TRBV5-1 and TRBJ1-1; D gene uncertain. The V and J ends lost 0 bases and 10 bases respectively, with 10 bases between them. The germline CDR1 and CDR2 sequences are SGHRS and YFSETQ. CDR3 size: 12 residues. The CDR3 here is CASSLEAGGAFF. The CDR3 DNA reads as TGCGCCAGCAGCTTGGAGGCAGGAGGAGCTTTCTTT.

The chain couples TRBV15 to TRBJ2-1, with D maybe TRBD2 (6 bases). Trimming cost V 9 bases and J 6 bases, with 18 bases left between them. The germline V gene encodes CDR1 LNHNV and CDR2 YYDKDF (reference sequence). The CDR3 is 14 residues long. The CDR3 DNA reads as TGTGCCACATCCGGGAGTGACTTCTTCAATGAGCAGTTCTTC. Translating it yields CATSGSDFFNEQFF.

On this clone: Additional DNA sequences in this sample encode the identical CDR3. The V gene is TRBV5-1, the J gene TRBJ2-7; 7 bases agree with TRBD2. Germline CDR1 is SGHRS and CDR2 is YFSETQ. V dropped 2 bases and J dropped 2; count of bases not matched to a gene: 1. The CDR3 has 13 residues. CDR3 region: CASSFAGAYEQYF. CDR3 sequence (DNA): TGCGCCAGCAGCTTTGCGGGAGCCTACGAGCAGTACTTC. Complete variable domain (other parts from reference TRBV5-1 and TRBJ2-7): KAGVTQTPRYLIKTRGQQVTLSCSPISGHRSVSWYQQTPGQGLQFLFEYFSETQRNKGNFPGRFSGRQFSNSRSEMNVSTLELGDSALYLCASSFAGAYEQYFGPGTRLTVT.

J is TRBJ2-1 and V is TRBV7-3, with 8 bases aligning to TRBD2. Germline V lookup: CDR1 SGHTA, CDR2 FQGTGA. V gave up 2 bases and J gave up 0 bases; unmatched junction bases: 18. This CDR3 is 21 amino acids long. The CDR3 region is CASSLLVPAGGSHLSYNEQFF. The CDR3 DNA sequence: TGTGCCAGCAGCTTACTAGTGCCCGCGGGAGGCAGCCACCTCTCCTACAATGAGCAGTTCTTC.

This clone was seen a few times. The V call is TRBV7-6, the J call TRBJ2-7; a possible D gene is TRBD2 (6 bases). Trimming left V 2 bases short and J 4 bases short, with 12 bases between. From germline, CDR1 is SGHVS and CDR2 FNYEAQ. The length of the CDR3 is 14 residues. CDR3 nucleotides: TGTGCCAGCAGCTTATCGGCGGGGCCGTACGAGCAGTACTTC. It translates to CASSLSAGPYEQYF.

This clone was observed a handful of times. The chain links TRBV9 to TRBJ2-1, with 8 bases lining up with TRBD2. V lost 4 bases to trimming and J lost 16 bases; unmatched junction nucleotides: 19. The CDR3 spans 15 residues. Germline V CDR1 and CDR2: SGDLS, YYNGEE. The CDR3 DNA reads as TGTGCCAGCAGCCAAGGTTTTGACGGGAGGGAAGGAGCTTTCTTC. This codes for CASSQGFDGREGAFF.

The J gene is TRBJ2-1, the V gene TRBV5-1, with 9 nucleotides matching TRBD2. The CDR3 covers 14 residues. V trimming: 4 bases; J trimming: 6 bases; junction bases outside the gene matches: 5. Germline CDR1 SGHRS, CDR2 YFSETQ. Written as DNA, the CDR3 is TGCGCCAGCAGCCCAGGCGGGAGGGGCAATGAGCAGTTCTTC. It encodes CASSPGGRGNEQFF.